The rows below give T cell receptor beta chains drawn from one sample of a study of blood T cells in healthy people across ages. TCRdb analysed the 5' RACE reads with MiXCR anew, one entry per CDR3 protein. The sample consists of about 680,000 distinct CDR3 sequences, 45% to 50% of them appearing once. Source material: blood. The receptors were sampled from a woman aged 60 to 75 in good health. Both conserved end residues are part of each CDR3. A D gene is named only where the DNA matches it firmly. Clone sizes are given selectively: once, few, many, or a class where the clone is expanded.

NA	TRBV7-9	TRBJ1-1	NA	TGTGCCAGCAGCTTTCGCCAGGGCAAGAACACTGAAGCTTTCTTT	CASSFRQGKNTEAFF
few	TRBV15	TRBJ2-5	TRBD2	TGTGCCACCAGCAGAGGCTTTGGGAGGGAGAGAGAGACCCAGTACTTC	CATSRGFGRERETQYF
few	TRBV5-1	TRBJ2-5	NA	TGCGCCAGCAGCGTGCGAAACCAAGAGACCCAGTACTTC	CASSVRNQETQYF
NA	TRBV3-1	TRBJ2-7	TRBD2	TGTGCCAGCAGCCAAGATCTCAAGCGGGAGGGGATTGGCGGGCAGTACTTC	CASSQDLKREGIGGQYF
NA	TRBV7-2	TRBJ1-3	TRBD1	TGTGCCAGCAGCTTAGACAGGGGGACTGGAAACACCATATATTTT	CASSLDRGTGNTIYF
NA	TRBV18	TRBJ2-3	NA	TGTGCCAGCTCGCGGGGGCGCGGGACCCTCACAGGTACGCAGTATTTT	CASSRGRGTLTGTQYF
once	TRBV7-9	TRBJ2-1	NA	TGTGCCAGCAGCTTGTTGGCAGGAGACGGGGGAAACTACAATGAGCAGTTCTTC	CASSLLAGDGGNYNEQFF
NA	TRBV9	TRBJ2-5	NA	TGTGCCAGCAGCGTAGCTCCGACGGTGCAAGAGACCCAGTACTTC	CASSVAPTVQETQYF
many	TRBV20-1	TRBJ2-5	NA	TGCAGTGCTAGAGATCGGATGGGGAAAGAGACCCAGTACTTC	CSARDRMGKETQYF
NA	TRBV20-1	TRBJ2-7	NA	TGCAGTGCTGAGCGTGAGGGCGGGGCCACCTACGAGCAGTACTTC	CSAEREGGATYEQYF
NA	TRBV5-1	TRBJ1-4	NA	TGCGCCAGCAGCTTGGAGGGCATCCTCCGTAATGAAAAACTGTTTTTT	CASSLEGILRNEKLFF
NA	TRBV7-7	TRBJ2-5	NA	TGTGCCAGCAGCTCCGACCCGGAGACCCAGTACTTC	CASSSDPETQYF
NA	TRBV15	TRBJ1-2	NA	TGTGCCACCAGCATGGCGGGGCGTACCCATGGCTACACCTTC	CATSMAGRTHGYTF
once	TRBV7-9	TRBJ2-7	NA	TGTGCCAGCAGCTTATTCCCCCCCGAGCAGTACTTC	CASSLFPPEQYF
NA	TRBV28	TRBJ2-5	NA	TGTGCCAGCAGAGAAGGGCTTTGGGAGACCCAGTACTTC	CASREGLWETQYF
NA	TRBV13	TRBJ2-1	TRBD1	TGTGCCAGCAGCTACCGGGACAGGGGAAGGGGTGAGCAGTTCTTC	CASSYRDRGRGEQFF
few	TRBV14	TRBJ1-2	TRBD1	TGTGCCAGCAGCCCGACAGGGGTTGGGAGCTATGGCTACACCTTC	CASSPTGVGSYGYTF
NA	TRBV4-3	TRBJ2-4	TRBD1	TGCGCCAGCAGCCAAGATCGACAGGGCGGGAACATTCAGTACTTC	CASSQDRQGGNIQYF
NA	TRBV15	TRBJ1-2	NA	TGTGCCACCAGCAGAGACACAGGGAGCTGTGGCTACACCTTC	CATSRDTGSCGYTF
few	TRBV3-1	TRBJ1-2	NA	TGTGCCAGCAGCCAACCCCCCCCAAGCGTTTATGGCTACACCTTC	CASSQPPPSVYGYTF
NA	TRBV11-2	TRBJ1-4	NA	TGTGCCAGCAGCTTATACGACGGGGCTCGGGAAAAACTGTTTTTT	CASSLYDGAREKLFF
NA	TRBV5-1	TRBJ1-2	TRBD1	TGCGCCAGCAGCTTATACGGGGGACAGGGGGCGCCATATGGCTACACCTTC	CASSLYGGQGAPYGYTF
NA	TRBV12-3/TRBV12-4	TRBJ2-3	NA	TGTGCCAGCAGGCGAACTACAGATACGCAGTATTTT	CASRRTTDTQYF
NA	TRBV27	TRBJ2-7	NA	TGTGCCAGCAGTTTATTCGACAGGCGTCCCTACGAGCAGTACTTC	CASSLFDRRPYEQYF
NA	TRBV28	TRBJ2-1	NA	TGTGCCAGCAGTTTCTGGCAAAATGAGCAGTTCTTC	CASSFWQNEQFF
NA	TRBV6-2/TRBV6-3	TRBJ2-1	TRBD2	TGTGCCAGCAGCCGGAAGCGGGAGGGAAGTTATGGGCAGTTCTTC	CASSRKREGSYGQFF
few	TRBV7-2	TRBJ1-2	NA	TGTGCCAGCAGCTTCCTTCTAACGACAGATGGCTACACCTTC	CASSFLLTTDGYTF
NA	TRBV29-1	TRBJ2-2	TRBD2	TGCAGCGTTGAAGGGACGATAGCGGGTACCGGGGAGCTGTTTTTT	CSVEGTIAGTGELFF
NA	TRBV10-3	TRBJ2-7	TRBD2	TGTGCCATTTTAGCGGGCTACGAGCAGTACTTC	CAILAGYEQYF
many	TRBV7-3	TRBJ2-7	TRBD2	TGTGCCAGCAGCGGCGGGGGCTCCTACGAGCAGTACTTC	CASSGGGSYEQYF
NA	TRBV6-2/TRBV6-3	TRBJ1-1	NA	TGTGCCAGCAGGCGCTTCATAGGGACTGAAGCTTTCTTT	CASRRFIGTEAFF
NA	TRBV12-3/TRBV12-4	TRBJ2-7	NA	TGTGCCAGCAGTCCCTTCTCCGAGCAGTACTTC	CASSPFSEQYF
many	TRBV20-1	TRBJ2-5	NA	TGCAGTGCTAGAATCCCGCGACGTAACCAAGAGACCCAGTACTTC	CSARIPRRNQETQYF
NA	TRBV25-1	TRBJ2-1	TRBD1	TGTGCCAGCAGTGATCCGGGACAGGGTCGCAATGAGCAGTTCTTC	CASSDPGQGRNEQFF
NA	TRBV4-3	TRBJ2-1	TRBD1	TGCGCCAGCAGCCAAGATGCTAAGGGGGCACCCTACAATGAGCAGTTCTTC	CASSQDAKGAPYNEQFF
NA	TRBV6-2/TRBV6-3	TRBJ2-3	NA	TGTGCCAGCAGTTACCCTAACACAGATACGCAGTATTTT	CASSYPNTDTQYF
NA	TRBV20-1	TRBJ2-7	TRBD1	TGCAGTGCTTGGTGGGACAGGGAAGGCGAGCAGTACTTC	CSAWWDREGEQYF
few	TRBV5-1	TRBJ1-2	NA	TGCGCCAGCAGACCTCATATGCAGGGCAACTATGGCTACACCTTC	CASRPHMQGNYGYTF
NA	TRBV12-3/TRBV12-4	TRBJ1-1	NA	TGTGCCAGCAGTTTAGGTATCAGTTCCCTAATGAACACTGAAGCTTTCTTT	CASSLGISSLMNTEAFF
NA	TRBV21-1	TRBJ1-5	NA	TGTGCCAGCAAATCACTCCGGGACAGGGATAGCAATCAGCCCCAGCATTTT	CASKSLRDRDSNQPQHF
few	TRBV5-1	TRBJ2-7	TRBD2	TGCGCCAGCAGCTCCCGGGACTACCCCTACGAGCAGTACTTC	CASSSRDYPYEQYF
NA	TRBV25-1	TRBJ2-1	NA	TGTGCCAGCAGTGAGGAGAGCTCCTACAATGAGCAGTTCTTC	CASSEESSYNEQFF
many	TRBV4-3	TRBJ2-7	TRBD2	TGCGCCAGCAGCCAAGAACGGACTAGCGGGAGTTGGTCCTACGAGCAGTACTTC	CASSQERTSGSWSYEQYF
NA	TRBV4-3	TRBJ2-7	TRBD2	TGCGCCAGCAGCCAGAAGACTAGCGCTACCTCCTACAATGAGCAGTACTTC	CASSQKTSATSYNEQYF
NA	TRBV28	TRBJ2-7	TRBD1	TGTGCCAGCACCACCCCGGGACAGGGGGCCCACGAGCAGTACTTC	CASTTPGQGAHEQYF
NA	TRBV7-3	TRBJ2-2	TRBD1	TGTGCCAGCAGCTTAGGACAGGGCCACATCACCGGGGAGCTGTTTTTT	CASSLGQGHITGELFF
NA	TRBV5-8	TRBJ2-3	TRBD2	TGTGCCAGCAGCCCTCAGACTAGCTCCACAGATACGCAGTATTTT	CASSPQTSSTDTQYF
NA	TRBV20-1	TRBJ2-1	NA	TGCAGTGTCCAGCGGCGGGATCCAACGGATGAGCAGTTCTTC	CSVQRRDPTDEQFF
NA	TRBV11-2	TRBJ2-7	NA	TGTGCCAGCAGCCTTGAAGGAATCGCCTACGAGCAGTACTTC	CASSLEGIAYEQYF
few	TRBV28	TRBJ1-2	NA	TGTGCCAGCAGTTCACAGGGTGAGGGATATGGCTACACCTTC	CASSSQGEGYGYTF
NA	TRBV27	TRBJ1-2	NA	TGTGCCAGCAGTCCGTACGGGACGGTAAACTATGGCTACACCTTC	CASSPYGTVNYGYTF
few	TRBV7-3	TRBJ2-1	TRBD2	TGTGCCAGCAGCTTACGCGGGGGGGGTGGAGGGTACAATGAGCAGTTCTTC	CASSLRGGGGGYNEQFF
NA	TRBV11-1	TRBJ1-4	NA	TGTGCCAGCGGCTTATATCAGGAAAAACTGTTTTTT	CASGLYQEKLFF
NA	TRBV6-6	TRBJ1-2	NA	TGTGCCAGTAGTTCCCCCCCGCCCTATGGCTACACCTTC	CASSSPPPYGYTF
NA	TRBV28	TRBJ2-7	TRBD2	TGTGCCGGCCGGCCTAGCGGGGACTACGAGCAGTACTTC	CAGRPSGDYEQYF